The 12 T cell receptor beta chains in this list originate from one sample, sequenced in a study of cytotoxic CD8 clonotypes in ibrutinib-treated CLL. Produced via immunoSEQ multiplex PCR; TCRdb's table is partial and in-frame only. Of around 250,000 clones listed, 70% are singletons. This material consisted of PBMCs, taken after 24 months of ibrutinib treatment. The receptors come from a human donor with chronic lymphocytic leukemia.

Here the CDR3 reads CASSVVSGPNTGELFF. CDR3 DNA: TGTGCCAGCAGCGTAGTTAGCGGACCTAACACCGGGGAGCTGTTTTTT. This chain joins TRBV9 and TRBJ2-2; D is perhaps TRBD2 (6 bases). The CDR3 runs to 16 residues. V lost 0 bases and J lost 2, with 11 bases in between. Germline V gene sequence: CDR1 SGDLS, CDR2 YYNGEE.

The V gene is TRBV7-2, the J gene TRBJ2-3; 14 nucleotides align to TRBD2. This CDR3 has 16 amino acids. V lost 3 bases and J lost 4; bases outside the gene matches: 3. Germline-derived CDR1 and CDR2 are SGHTA and FQGNSA. In DNA form, the CDR3 reads TGTGCCAGCAGCTTCCGACTAGCGGGAGGGCCAGATACGCAGTATTTT. This codes for CASSFRLAGGPDTQYF.

The CDR3 DNA follows: TGTGCCAGCAGCCCTCCGGGACTAGCGAATGAGCAGTACTTC. Its protein product is CASSPPGLANEQYF. This chain joins TRBV4-2 and TRBJ2-7; 10 nucleotides match TRBD2. The V and J ends lost 4 bases and 7 bases, in that order; junction bases with no gene match: 7. Germline V lookup: CDR1 LGHNA, CDR2 YNFKEQ. The CDR3 totals 14 residues.

The J gene is TRBJ2-1, the V gene TRBV5-1; perhaps TRBD2 as D (6 bases). Germline CDR1 is SGHRS and CDR2 is YFSETQ. Trimming shortened V by 3 bases and J by 13 bases, and 26 bases separated the two germline ends. The CDR3 covers 16 residues. CDR3: CASSWDGDFLMGPQFF. The DNA of the CDR3 is TGCGCCAGCAGCTGGGACGGGGACTTCCTAATGGGGCCCCAGTTCTTC.

V is TRBV6-7 and J is TRBJ2-5, with D unclear. TRBV6-7 is an ORF for which the function is uncertain. The CDR3 extends over 14 amino acids. V gave up 5 bases and J gave up 1 base, with 11 bases separating them. The CDR3 here is CASSPILGQETQYF. As DNA, the CDR3 is TGTGCCAGCAGTCCAATACTGGGCCAAGAGACCCAGTACTTC.

There are a few counts of this clone. An end of the junction does not agree with germline; a read error may underlie this. V gene TRBV7-7 combines with J gene TRBJ2-5; a possible D gene is TRBD1 (6 bases). The V gene's germline CDR1 is SSHAT and CDR2 FNYEAQ (reference sequence). The CDR3 consists of 13 residues. CDR3 protein: CASSHRAQETQYF. CDR3 DNA sequence: TGTGCTAGCAGCCACAGGGCCCAAGAGACCCAGTACTTC. The variable domain in full, with the rest retrieved from reference TRBV7-7 and TRBJ2-5, is GAGVSQSPRYKVTKRGQDVTLRCDPISSHATLYWYQQALGQGPEFLTYFNYEAQPDKSGLPSDRFSAERPEGSISTLTIQRTEQRDSAMYRCASSHRAQETQYFGPGTRLLVL.

About this clone itself: Other DNA variants within this sample encode the same CDR3. The genes are TRBV30 and TRBJ1-1; the D gene is possibly TRBD1 (5 bases). The length of the CDR3 is 13 residues. Germline CDR1 GTSNPN, CDR2 SVGIG (reference sequence). The V end was cut by 4 bases, the J end by 4 bases, with 13 bases between. The CDR3 loop is CAWTVRGGTEAFF. The CDR3 nucleotides are TGTGCCTGGACCGTCCGGGGCGGCACTGAAGCTTTCTTT.

The CDR3 loop reads CASSVGLAGPTLTDTQYF. The CDR3 DNA reads TGTGCCAGCAGCGTCGGGCTAGCGGGACCGACACTCACAGATACGCAGTATTTT. The gene calls are TRBV9 and TRBJ2-3; 9 nucleotides align to TRBD2. V lost 2 bases, J lost 2 bases, and 12 bases stayed unmatched. CDR3 length: 18 amino acids. CDR1 is SGDLS and CDR2 is YYNGEE in the germline V gene.

This clone was observed a handful of times. The V call is TRBV29-1, the J call TRBJ2-7, with 8 positions matching TRBD1. J lost 3 bases, V lost 6 bases, and 1 base had no gene match. Germline assignment: CDR1 SQVTM and CDR2 ANQGSEA. CDR3 size: 11 residues. The CDR3 sequence is CSVGTGYEQYF. CDR3 DNA sequence: TGCAGCGTGGGGACAGGCTACGAGCAGTACTTC.

This chain links TRBV4-3 with TRBJ2-7; D not certain. This CDR3 comprises 13 residues. Trimming left V 5 bases short and J 2 bases short, with 10 bases between. Germline CDR1 reads LGHNA; CDR2 reads YSLEER. The chain's CDR3 is CASSERQTYEQYF. CDR3 bases: TGCGCCAGCAGCGAACGACAAACCTACGAGCAGTACTTC.

This clone showed up just once. The chain employs TRBV4-2 and TRBJ2-2; no firm D call. This CDR3 spans 14 amino acids. V lost 4 bases and J 5 bases, leaving 11 bases between the germline ends. Germline CDR1 LGHNA, CDR2 YNFKEQ. The CDR3 is CASSPEKSTGELFF. In DNA form, the CDR3 reads TGTGCCAGCAGCCCAGAGAAGAGTACCGGGGAGCTGTTTTTT.

This clone occurred a few times. This chain connects TRBV29-1 to TRBJ2-1, with TRBD2 identical over 8 bases. This CDR3 comprises 13 residues. The V and J ends lost 5 bases and 6 bases, in that order; junction bases with no gene match: 6. Per germline, CDR1 SQVTM and CDR2 ANQGSEA. The CDR3 DNA reads as TGCAGCGTTCAGGGACTAGTAGTCAATGAGCAGTTCTTC. Amino acid sequence: CSVQGLVVNEQFF.